Listed below are T cell receptor beta chains from one sample, sequenced in a study of T cells in Graves' hyperthyroidism and ophthalmopathy. TCRdb re-called the multiplex PCR reads through MiXCR, storing one row per CDR3 protein. This sample has approximately 690,000 distinct CDR3 sequences; less than 25% occur once, and the top ten carry over 30%. Sequenced input: blood. The receptors here all came from a man aged 25-45 years with Graves' ophthalmopathy. CDR3s include the opening cysteine and the closing phenylalanine or tryptophan. Each record gives: V gene, J gene, clone size, D gene, CDR3 protein, CDR3 DNA. A D gene is named only where the DNA matches it firmly. Clone size appears in some rows only: once, few, many, or a class for an expanded clone.

TRBV6-1	TRBJ2-3	-	TRBD2	CASSDGSSGRDTQYF	TGTGCCAGCAGTGATGGGTCTAGCGGGAGGGATACGCAGTATTTT
TRBV20-1	TRBJ2-1	few	TRBD2	CSARDLERESLNEQFF	TGCAGTGCTAGAGATCTTGAGCGGGAGAGTTTGAATGAGCAGTTCTTC
TRBV5-1	TRBJ2-7	many	-	CASSFARNSYEQYF	TGCGCCAGCAGCTTTGCTAGGAACTCCTACGAGCAGTACTTC
TRBV19	TRBJ2-1	few	TRBD1	CASSGQGAMNNEQFF	TGTGCCAGTTCTGGGCAGGGGGCGATGAACAATGAGCAGTTCTTC
TRBV28	TRBJ2-5	few	-	CASSRRLGGQETQYF	TGTGCCAGCAGTCGCCGGTTAGGGGGGCAAGAGACCCAGTACTTC
TRBV2	TRBJ2-1	few	TRBD1	CASDPGQARNEQFF	TGTGCCAGCGATCCGGGACAGGCAAGGAATGAGCAGTTCTTC
TRBV7-9	TRBJ2-3	once	TRBD1	CANSLGQGTDTQYF	TGTGCCAACAGCCTCGGACAGGGCACAGATACGCAGTATTTT
TRBV2	TRBJ2-3	many	-	CASSGPPQGPDTQYF	TGTGCCAGCAGTGGTCCTCCTCAGGGGCCGGATACGCAGTATTTT
TRBV6-2/TRBV6-3	TRBJ2-3	-	TRBD2	CASSLVGLAGKDTQYF	TGTGCCAGCAGTTTAGTGGGACTAGCGGGTAAAGATACGCAGTATTTT
TRBV10-3	TRBJ2-2	-	TRBD2	CAISVGTSGTGELFF	TGTGCCATCAGCGTGGGGACTAGCGGAACCGGGGAGCTGTTTTTT
TRBV19	TRBJ1-2	-	TRBD1	CASSPWTGDVGYTF	TGTGCCAGTAGTCCCTGGACAGGGGATGTAGGCTACACCTTC
TRBV6-2/TRBV6-3	TRBJ1-2	-	-	CASSVGTDYGYTF	TGTGCCAGCAGTGTGGGGACGGACTATGGCTACACCTTC
TRBV19	TRBJ1-4	-	-	CASKIGSTNEKLFF	TGTGCCAGTAAAATCGGCTCAACTAATGAAAAACTGTTTTTT
TRBV6-1	TRBJ2-7	-	TRBD2	CASSSQLAGGAYEQYF	TGTGCCAGCAGCTCCCAACTAGCGGGAGGTGCCTACGAGCAGTACTTC
TRBV20-1	TRBJ1-1	many	-	CSARDWRLSTEAFF	TGCAGTGCTAGAGATTGGAGGTTAAGCACTGAAGCTTTCTTT
TRBV7-9	TRBJ1-6	-	TRBD1	CASSIQGASYNSPLHF	TGTGCCAGCAGCATACAGGGGGCATCCTATAATTCACCCCTCCACTTT
TRBV7-9	TRBJ2-3	-	-	CASSLTISLGLASRDTQYF	TGTGCCAGCAGCTTAACAATATCCCTAGGACTGGCCAGCAGAGATACGCAGTATTTT
TRBV28	TRBJ2-3	many	-	CASSLRFGQLARVDTQYF	TGTGCCAGCAGTTTACGTTTCGGACAGCTAGCCCGGGTAGATACGCAGTATTTT
TRBV3-1	TRBJ2-5	many	TRBD2	CASSQSSSGGYF	TGTGCCAGCAGCCAGTCCTCTAGCGGGGGTTACTTC
TRBV20-1	TRBJ1-5	-	-	CSARDGGGGNQPQHF	TGCAGTGCTAGAGATGGCGGGGGAGGCAATCAGCCCCAGCATTTT
TRBV7-9	TRBJ2-1	-	TRBD2	CASSTTSGAGNEQFF	TGTGCCAGCAGCACAACTAGCGGGGCGGGGAATGAGCAGTTCTTC
TRBV7-9	TRBJ2-7	-	TRBD1	CASSRLGTGGSEQYF	TGTGCCAGCAGCCGTTTAGGGACAGGGGGCAGCGAGCAGTACTTC
TRBV11-3	TRBJ2-5	many	-	CASSLTNQETQYF	TGTGCCAGCAGCTTAACAAACCAAGAGACCCAGTACTTC
TRBV30	TRBJ2-5	few	TRBD2	CAWSTRLAGVGETQYF	TGTGCCTGGAGTACACGACTAGCGGGAGTAGGGGAGACCCAGTACTTC
TRBV28	TRBJ1-1	many	-	CASSLTRAPDTEAFF	TGTGCCAGCAGTTTAACGAGGGCGCCGGACACTGAAGCTTTCTTT
TRBV4-1	TRBJ2-3	few	-	CASSQDPRPRGMQYF	TGCGCCAGCAGCCAAGACCCTCGGCCCCGGGGAATGCAGTATTTT
TRBV10-3	TRBJ1-2	-	-	CAISESNGRVDGYTF	TGTGCCATCAGTGAGTCGAATGGCAGGGTTGATGGCTACACCTTC
TRBV20-1	TRBJ2-1	few	TRBD2	CSARAGGGYNEQFF	TGCAGTGCTAGAGCGGGAGGCGGCTACAATGAGCAGTTCTTC
TRBV4-1	TRBJ2-4	-	-	CASSQVTGSGKNIQYF	TGCGCCAGCAGCCAAGTCACAGGGAGCGGCAAAAACATTCAGTACTTC
TRBV7-6	TRBJ1-2	many	-	CASSLEPGPNYGYTF	TGTGCCAGCAGCTTAGAACCGGGGCCTAACTATGGCTACACCTTC
TRBV20-1	TRBJ2-5	-	TRBD2	CSARRGGRGFAETQYF	TGCAGTGCTAGGCGCGGGGGGCGCGGGTTTGCAGAGACCCAGTACTTC
TRBV4-1	TRBJ1-5	-	-	CASSSQTGNQPQHF	TGCGCCAGCAGCTCTCAAACAGGGAATCAGCCCCAGCATTTT
TRBV20-1	TRBJ2-7	-	-	CSARDRDFPYEQYF	TGCAGTGCTAGAGATCGGGACTTCCCTTACGAGCAGTACTTC
TRBV24-1	TRBJ2-3	-	-	CATSQRGTDTQYF	TGTGCCACCAGTCAGAGGGGGACAGATACGCAGTATTTT
TRBV30	TRBJ1-6	few	-	CAWSVDGYNSPLHF	TGTGCCTGGAGTGTCGACGGCTATAATTCACCCCTCCACTTT
TRBV20-1	TRBJ1-2	many	-	CSALQANYGYTF	TGCAGTGCTCTACAGGCTAACTATGGCTACACCTTC
TRBV20-1	TRBJ2-5	-	TRBD1	CSARPPGQGTETQYF	TGCAGTGCTAGACCCCCCGGACAGGGTACGGAGACCCAGTACTTC
TRBV28	TRBJ1-1	many	-	CAASQNTEAFF	TGTGCCGCCTCCCAGAACACTGAAGCTTTCTTT
TRBV20-1	TRBJ2-1	many	TRBD2	CSASGLANNEQFF	TGCAGTGCCTCGGGACTAGCGAACAATGAGCAGTTCTTC
TRBV7-2	TRBJ1-2	few	TRBD1	CASTQDRGGRGYTF	TGTGCCAGCACCCAGGACAGGGGAGGGCGCGGCTACACCTTC
TRBV28	TRBJ2-1	few	TRBD1	CASSQPGQYNEQFF	TGTGCCAGCAGCCAACCGGGACAGTACAATGAGCAGTTCTTC
TRBV20-1	TRBJ2-7	few	-	CSAQRADEQYF	TGCAGTGCTCAAAGAGCGGACGAGCAGTACTTC
TRBV7-9	TRBJ1-1	few	-	CASSPGAGSNTEAFF	TGTGCCAGCAGCCCAGGGGCGGGGTCGAACACTGAAGCTTTCTTT
TRBV10-3	TRBJ2-7	many	-	CAISEGQSYEQYF	TGTGCCATCAGTGAGGGACAGTCCTACGAGCAGTACTTC
TRBV27	TRBJ2-2	-	-	CASSFLGQGIGTGELFF	TGTGCCAGCAGTTTCTTAGGTCAGGGGATCGGCACCGGGGAGCTGTTTTTT
TRBV28	TRBJ1-5	many	-	CASSSVTDSNQPQHF	TGTGCCAGCAGTTCCGTGACAGATAGCAATCAGCCCCAGCATTTT
TRBV3-1	TRBJ2-1	-	TRBD2	CASSPSGKVYNEQFF	TGTGCCAGCAGCCCGAGCGGGAAGGTCTACAATGAGCAGTTCTTC
TRBV7-8	TRBJ1-1	few	-	CASSLAGENTEAFF	TGTGCCAGCAGCTTAGCTGGGGAAAACACTGAAGCTTTCTTT
TRBV12-3/TRBV12-4	TRBJ1-5	many	TRBD1	CASSLDQGVNQPQHF	TGTGCCAGCAGTTTAGACCAGGGGGTTAATCAGCCCCAGCATTTT
TRBV7-9	TRBJ2-1	many	TRBD2	CASSSGLAGGYNEQFF	TGTGCCAGCAGCTCAGGACTAGCGGGAGGTTACAATGAGCAGTTCTTC
TRBV30	TRBJ1-2	many	-	CAWSSSGNGYTF	TGTGCCTGGAGTAGTTCGGGCAATGGCTACACCTTC